This TCR beta chain originates from a study of T cell responses to AZD1222 COVID-19 vaccine. Germline V gene data show CDR1 as MNHEY and CDR2 as SVGEGT. This CDR3 is built from 15 residues. V dropped 6 bases and J dropped 6 bases, with 17 bases sitting between them. The method was immunoSEQ multiplex PCR; TCRdb's version includes in-frame clones alone and lacks a portion of them. The repertoire holds some 130,000 clones, with about 87% as singletons. This sequence originates from an adult in good health. This chain links TRBV6-2 or TRBV6-3 with TRBJ2-2, with D perhaps being TRBD1 or TRBD2 (5 bases each). Sequencing was performed on peripheral blood, taken on day 0 of AZD1222 vaccination. The CDR3 region has the DNA TGTGCCAGCAGCCTCCCGAGGGGTTCATCCGGGGAGCTGTTTTTT. Protein: CASSLPRGSSGELFF.